A selection of T cell receptor beta chains follows, all from one sample in a study of blood T cell repertoires in COVID-19. The method was immunoSEQ multiplex PCR; TCRdb's version includes in-frame clones alone and lacks a portion of them. The sample contains approximately 470,000 clones, 70% to 90% of which appear only once. Sequencing used peripheral blood. The receptors originated from a human donor in a cohort sampled during active COVID-19. The CDR3 runs from the conserved cysteine through the conserved F or W. A D gene is named only where the DNA matches it firmly. The size of a clone is reported for some rows only, either as once, few or many, or as a class for expanded clones.

d_call,v_call,j_call,clone_size,cdr3_nt,cdr3_aa
NA,TRBV9,TRBJ2-1,NA,TGTGCCAGCAGCCCTCAGGGGAAGGCAAACAATGAGCAGTTCTTC,CASSPQGKANNEQFF
TRBD2,TRBV27,TRBJ2-1,NA,TGTGCCAGCAGTCCTTGGGGACTAGCGGGAGTTCAGAATGAGCAGTTCTTC,CASSPWGLAGVQNEQFF
NA,TRBV24-1,TRBJ1-5,NA,TGTGCCACCAGTGATGGACAACTCGATCAGCCCCAGCATTTT,CATSDGQLDQPQHF
NA,TRBV19,TRBJ2-2,NA,TGTGCCAGTAGTATTTCCCAGCGGATCACCGGGGAGCTGTTTTTT,CASSISQRITGELFF
NA,TRBV7-2,TRBJ1-3,NA,TGTGCCAGCAGCCAGAGGGTCCTGACAGGCTCTGGAAACACCATATATTTT,CASSQRVLTGSGNTIYF
NA,TRBV21-1,TRBJ2-1,NA,TGTGCCAGCAGCCTAAGGGCGGGCCGGGACTACAATGAGCAGTTCTTC,CASSLRAGRDYNEQFF
TRBD2,TRBV19,TRBJ2-7,NA,TGTGCCAGTAGTCTGGGAGCTAGCGGTACCTACGAGCAGTACTTC,CASSLGASGTYEQYF
NA,TRBV7-6,TRBJ2-7,few,TGTGCCAGCAGCTTAGGCGACGAGCAGTACTTC,CASSLGDEQYF
TRBD2,TRBV9,TRBJ2-7,NA,TGTGCCAGCAGCGGGAGCGGGACTTATCACGAGCAGTACTTC,CASSGSGTYHEQYF
NA,TRBV4-1,TRBJ1-2,NA,TGCGCCAGCAGCCACCTCGACAGATATGGCTACACCTTC,CASSHLDRYGYTF
NA,TRBV9,TRBJ1-1,NA,TGTGCCAGCAGCGAGCCACTCTTGAACACTGAAGCTTTCTTT,CASSEPLLNTEAFF
TRBD1,TRBV5-1,TRBJ1-6,NA,TGCGCCAGCAGCTTGGATCCAGGGGGGAATTCACCCCTCCACTTT,CASSLDPGGNSPLHF
NA,TRBV4-3,TRBJ2-2,few,TGCGCCAGCAGCCAAGAGAGGGGAGGGAACACCGGGGAGCTGTTTTTT,CASSQERGGNTGELFF
NA,TRBV12-3/TRBV12-4,TRBJ1-1,NA,TGTGCCAGCAGCTACACGGCGAGGACTGAAGCTTTCTTT,CASSYTARTEAFF
TRBD1,TRBV29-1,TRBJ2-4,NA,TGCAGCGTTGGTGGAGTGTCTGGGACAGGGGAAAACATTCAGTACTTC,CSVGGVSGTGENIQYF
TRBD1,TRBV14,TRBJ2-7,once,TGTGCCAGCAGCCGAACGACAGGGATGGTAGGCGAGCAGTACTTC,CASSRTTGMVGEQYF
TRBD1,TRBV28,TRBJ1-5,NA,TGTGCCAGTAACAGGGGAGAGTGGAATCAGCCCCAGCATTTT,CASNRGEWNQPQHF
NA,TRBV4-2,TRBJ1-1,NA,TGTGCCAGCAGCCCAGGACAGACGAACACTGAAGCTTTCTTT,CASSPGQTNTEAFF
NA,TRBV7-9,TRBJ1-1,NA,TGTGCCAGCAAGAGAAGGGAGGGGAACACTGAAGCTTTCTTT,CASKRREGNTEAFF
NA,TRBV7-3,TRBJ1-1,NA,TGTGCCAGCAGCTTAATACAGGGAAGAACTGAAGCTTTCTTT,CASSLIQGRTEAFF
TRBD1,TRBV25-1,TRBJ1-4,NA,TGTGCCAGCAGTGAATATATGGGGACAGGGAATGAAAAACTGTTTTTT,CASSEYMGTGNEKLFF
TRBD2,TRBV27,TRBJ2-1,few,TGTGCCAGCAGTTCGAATTTGGGACTAGCGGGAGGGAATGAGCAGTTCTTC,CASSSNLGLAGGNEQFF
NA,TRBV7-3,TRBJ2-3,NA,TGTGCCAGCAGCTTAGGCGCCGGGAAGTATACAGATACGCAGTATTTT,CASSLGAGKYTDTQYF
NA,TRBV28,TRBJ1-2,NA,TGTGCCAGCAGTCAGCCGGGTTATGGCTACACCTTC,CASSQPGYGYTF
TRBD2,TRBV7-9,TRBJ2-1,NA,TGTGCCAGCAGCTGGACTAGCGGGAACAATGAGCAGTTCTTC,CASSWTSGNNEQFF
TRBD2,TRBV6-5,TRBJ2-1,NA,TGTGCCAGCAGCACTAGCGGCAGCTCCTACAATGAGCAGTTCTTC,CASSTSGSSYNEQFF
TRBD2,TRBV19,TRBJ2-7,NA,TGTGCCAGTAGTTATAGCGGGAGAGGCGCCTACGAGCAGTACTTC,CASSYSGRGAYEQYF
NA,TRBV3-1/TRBV3-2,TRBJ1-1,NA,TGTGCCAGCAGCTCCTTCGGCAGGGCTAACACTGAAGCTTTCTTT,CASSSFGRANTEAFF
NA,TRBV2,TRBJ2-2,few,TGTGCCAGCAAAGGACAGCGAAACACCGGGGAGCTGTTTTTT,CASKGQRNTGELFF
TRBD2,TRBV4-3,TRBJ2-3,once,TGCGCCAGCAGCCAAGATGATATAGCGGGGGGGACAGATACGCAGTATTTT,CASSQDDIAGGTDTQYF
NA,TRBV7-8,TRBJ1-1,NA,TGTGCCAGCAGCTTAAACCACCGAGCAGGGCAGAACACTGAAGCTTTCTTT,CASSLNHRAGQNTEAFF
NA,TRBV18,TRBJ1-1,NA,TGTGCCAGCTCACCCACAGGTTTCATGAACACTGAAGCTTTCTTT,CASSPTGFMNTEAFF
NA,TRBV19,TRBJ1-4,NA,TGTGCCAGTAGTGGGCAGGGTGATGAAAAACTGTTTTTT,CASSGQGDEKLFF
TRBD2,TRBV18,TRBJ2-7,few,TGTGCCAGCTCACCACAGCTAGCGGTCTACGAGCAGTACTTC,CASSPQLAVYEQYF
TRBD1,TRBV5-1,TRBJ2-6,NA,TGCGCCAGCAGCGATAGGACAGGGGGCTCTGGGGCCAACGTCCTGACTTTC,CASSDRTGGSGANVLTF
TRBD1,TRBV5-5,TRBJ1-5,NA,TGTGCCAGCAGTTACGGGACAGGGATGCAGGATCAGCCCCAGCATTTT,CASSYGTGMQDQPQHF
NA,TRBV28,TRBJ2-4,NA,TGTGCCAGCTTACAGCTAGCCAAAAACATTCAGTACTTC,CASLQLAKNIQYF
TRBD1,TRBV11-2,TRBJ1-2,NA,TGTGCCAGCAGCTCGACCCGGGTAGGGACAGGCGGTCACTATGGCTACACCTTC,CASSSTRVGTGGHYGYTF
NA,TRBV27,TRBJ2-7,once,TGTGCCAGCAGCTATGGAGCGAGGTACGAGCAGTACTTC,CASSYGARYEQYF
TRBD1,TRBV11-1,TRBJ1-2,NA,TGTGCCAGCAGCCAGGGACAGAGGAACTATGGCTACACCTTC,CASSQGQRNYGYTF
TRBD2,TRBV19,TRBJ2-7,NA,TGTGCCAGTAGTCCCTTAGCGGGAGGGCCCTCCTACGAGCAGTACTTC,CASSPLAGGPSYEQYF
NA,TRBV3-1/TRBV3-2,TRBJ1-4,NA,TGTGCCAGCAGCCGCTTGCGGGGAGTTGAAAAACTGTTTTTT,CASSRLRGVEKLFF
TRBD1,TRBV29-1,TRBJ1-1,NA,TGCAGCGTTGGGTTGGGGGACAGGGGAGTAACTTTCTTT,CSVGLGDRGVTFF
TRBD2,TRBV7-2,TRBJ2-7,NA,TGTGCCAGCAGCTTAAGGGTTGGTAGCGGGACCTTGGGGGAGCAGTACTTC,CASSLRVGSGTLGEQYF
NA,TRBV5-6,TRBJ1-1,NA,TGTGCCAGCAGCTTGGGCAGGGTTTACGTCGACACTGAAGCTTTCTTT,CASSLGRVYVDTEAFF
TRBD1,TRBV6-5,TRBJ1-2,NA,TGTGCCAGCAGTTTCTACTACGAGGGGGCTTCCTATGGCTACACCTTC,CASSFYYEGASYGYTF
NA,TRBV6-2/TRBV6-3,TRBJ1-1,NA,TGTGCCAGCAGTTACCGCGGGGGGGGGACACTGCTCATGAACACTGAAGCTTTCTTT,CASSYRGGGTLLMNTEAFF
TRBD2,TRBV7-6,TRBJ2-1,NA,TGTGCCAGCAGCTCCCTAGCGGGAGGGTACAATGAGCAGTTCTTC,CASSSLAGGYNEQFF
NA,TRBV3-1/TRBV3-2,TRBJ1-3,few,TGTGCCAGCAGCCAAGGCAGACAGACTGGAAACACCATATATTTT,CASSQGRQTGNTIYF
TRBD1,TRBV2,TRBJ1-3,NA,TGTGCCAGCAGTAGTATTACAGGGGTTCCAGGAAACACCATATATTTT,CASSSITGVPGNTIYF
TRBD2,TRBV6-5,TRBJ2-7,once,TGTGCCAGCAGTTTCGGGGGACTAGAGGTCTACGAGCAGTACTTC,CASSFGGLEVYEQYF
TRBD1,TRBV6-5,TRBJ1-2,NA,TGTGCCAGCACTGCGGGACAGGGGGTAGTAGGCTACACCTTC,CASTAGQGVVGYTF